The 22 T cell receptor beta chains reported below all come from one sample, sequenced in a study of T cell responses to AZD1222 COVID-19 vaccine. TCRdb's table, derived via immunoSEQ multiplex PCR, lists solely in-frame clones and lacks some. The repertoire has 65,000 to 90,000 clones, around 88% of them found once; the top ten carry about 20%. This specimen was peripheral blood, taken on day 0 of AZD1222 vaccination. These TCRs come from an adult in good health.

The rearrangement joins TRBV11-2 to TRBJ2-7, with a weak D call TRBD2 (5 bases). Germline loops: CDR1 SGHAT, CDR2 FQNNGV. With 5 bases removed from V and 3 bases from J, the gap between germline ends came to 20 bases. The CDR3 runs 16 residues. CDR3 loop: CASSPFKAARGYEQYF. CDR3 DNA: TGTGCCAGCAGCCCATTTAAGGCAGCTCGGGGCTACGAGCAGTACTTC.

V usage is TRBV28 and J usage is TRBJ2-4, with a possible D match to TRBD1 (6 bases). Between the trimmed V and J ends, which lost 2 bases and 4 bases, there was a span of 9 bases. This CDR3 contains 14 residues. Germline V gene sequence: CDR1 MDHEN, CDR2 SYDVKM. The CDR3 nucleotides read TGTGCCAGCAGTTTACAAGGACAGAAAAACATTCAGTACTTC. This encodes CASSLQGQKNIQYF.

The V and J genes are TRBV7-9 and TRBJ2-5; the D gene is possibly TRBD2 (6 bases). CDR1 and CDR2 (germline): SEHNR, FQNEAQ (reference sequence). The V end was cut by 2 bases, the J end by 2 bases, with 15 bases between. The CDR3 runs to 16 residues. This CDR3 is CASSLIESSGQETQYF. The CDR3 DNA is TGTGCCAGCAGCTTAATCGAGAGTAGCGGACAAGAGACCCAGTACTTC.

A single count supports this clone. This chain connects TRBV12-3 or TRBV12-4 to TRBJ2-5; no reliable D call. The V end was cut by 8 bases, the J end by 1 base, with 11 bases between. This CDR3 contains 13 residues. CDR3 in amino acids: CASSRAVQETQYF. The DNA of the CDR3 is TGTGCCAGCTCCCGGGCGGTCCAAGAGACCCAGTACTTC.

This clone was seen a handful of times. The chain carries TRBV7-8 and TRBJ1-5; 7 positions agree with TRBD1. CDR1 and CDR2 (germline): SGHVS, FQNEAQ. V was pared by 5 bases and J by 4 bases, with 14 bases of the junction left unmatched. The CDR3 covers 17 residues. DNA of the CDR3: TGTGCCAGCAGCCCCACTCGACAGGGAGAAGGGAATCAGCCCCAGCATTTT. It codes for CASSPTRQGEGNQPQHF.

The V gene is TRBV27, the J gene TRBJ2-7; 7 nucleotides align to TRBD2. Looked up from germline, CDR1 is MNHEY and CDR2 is SMNVEV (reference sequence). The CDR3 consists of 15 residues. V lost 0 bases, J lost 0 bases, and 2 bases stayed unmatched. In DNA form, the CDR3 reads TGTGCCAGCAGTTTATCCGGGACTACCTCCTACGAGCAGTACTTC. Translated, it gives CASSLSGTTSYEQYF.

This sequence joins TRBV4-3 and TRBJ1-1; D ambiguous. This CDR3 contains 14 residues. V gave up 4 bases and J gave up 4 bases, with 13 bases separating them. CDR1 and CDR2 from the germline V gene are LGHNA and YSLEER. CDR3 protein: CASSPRVSLTEAFF. In DNA form, the CDR3 reads TGCGCCAGCAGCCCTAGGGTCAGCCTCACTGAAGCTTTCTTT.

This clone is a singleton in its sample. The rearrangement joins TRBV3-1 (or the pseudogene TRBV3-2) to TRBJ2-7; 7 nucleotides align to TRBD1. Germline CDR1 is LGHDT and CDR2 is YNNKEL (reference sequence). Trimming at V came to 4 bases and at J to 3 bases, leaving 9 bases not matched to a gene. The CDR3 is 15 residues long. In DNA, the CDR3 is TGTGCCAGCAGCCTTTCGGGAACAGGGGACTACGAGCAGTACTTC. This gives the protein CASSLSGTGDYEQYF.

The rearrangement links TRBV27 to TRBJ2-1, with D possibly matching TRBD2 (6 bases). The CDR3 runs 15 residues. Trimming cost V 0 bases and J 7 bases, with 13 bases left between them. The V gene's germline CDR1 is MNHEY and CDR2 SMNVEV (reference sequence). CDR3 sequence (DNA): TGTGCCAGCAGTTTATCGTCGGGAGAAGGGAATGAGCAGTTCTTC. The encoded protein is CASSLSSGEGNEQFF.

This clone was counted once. The rearrangement uses TRBV2 and TRBJ1-2, with no clear D. Germline CDR1 and CDR2: SNHLY and FYNNEI. Trimming shortened V by 2 bases and J by 7 bases, and 8 bases separated the two germline ends. The CDR3 sequence is 12 residues long. In DNA, the CDR3 is TGTGCCAGCAGTGAAATTAGTTCTGGCTACACCTTC. Translating gives CASSEISSGYTF.

The J gene is TRBJ1-1, the V gene TRBV2, with a tentative D call TRBD1 (6 bases). Trimming pared 8 bases from V and 9 bases from J, leaving 13 bases between. The length of the CDR3 is 11 residues. Looked up from germline, CDR1 is SNHLY and CDR2 is FYNNEI. This chain's CDR3 is CASFGTGKAFF. In nucleotides, the CDR3 is TGTGCCAGCTTTGGAACAGGGAAAGCTTTCTTT.

Only one count was recorded for this clone. The V gene is TRBV7-9, the J gene TRBJ2-2; 7 bases align to TRBD1. CDR3 length: 18 amino acids. Germline lookup yields CDR1 SEHNR and CDR2 FQNEAQ (reference sequence). V shed 1 base and J 1 base; nucleotides not matched to a gene: 9. CDR3 in amino acids: CASSLGPGQPQNTGELFF. The CDR3 region has the DNA TGTGCCAGCAGCTTAGGCCCGGGACAGCCACAGAACACCGGGGAGCTGTTTTTT.

V usage is TRBV27 and J usage is TRBJ2-5; 8 bases align to TRBD2. The V and J ends lost 2 bases and 6 bases, in that order; junction bases with no gene match: 5. Germline V gene sequence: CDR1 MNHEY, CDR2 SMNVEV (reference sequence). This CDR3 comprises 14 residues. CDR3 nucleotides: TGTGCCAGCAGTTTAGGGACTAGTGGGCAGACCCAGTACTTC. Translating gives CASSLGTSGQTQYF.

This sequence joins TRBV7-9 and TRBJ1-2; 8 bases line up with TRBD1. Germline loops: CDR1 SEHNR, CDR2 FQNEAQ (reference sequence). This CDR3 has 15 residues. The trim removed 1 base at V and 8 bases at J, leaving 9 bases unmatched. The CDR3 spells CASSLEGRGQRGYTF. The CDR3 region has the DNA TGTGCCAGCAGCTTAGAAGGCAGGGGGCAGCGAGGCTACACCTTC.

The V and J genes are TRBV19 and TRBJ1-1; 7 bases are a match to TRBD1. The V gene end was trimmed by 6 bases and the J gene end by 2 bases; junction bases not matched to a gene: 6. The V gene's germline CDR1 is LNHDA and CDR2 SQIVND (reference sequence). The CDR3 has 14 residues. This chain's CDR3 is CASSIDRVNTEAFF. Here the CDR3 DNA reads TGTGCCAGTAGCATTGACAGGGTCAACACTGAAGCTTTCTTT. The complete variable domain, with remaining parts taken from reference TRBV19 and TRBJ1-1, reads DGGITQSPKYLFRKEGQNVTLSCEQNLNHDAMYWYRQDPGQGLRLIYYSQIVNDFQKGDIAEGYSVSREKKESFPLTVTSAQKNPTAFYLCASSIDRVNTEAFFGQGTRLTVV.

The gene calls are TRBV28 and TRBJ1-2; no definite D call. The length of the CDR3 is 15 residues. Germline V gene lookup returns CDR1 MDHEN and CDR2 SYDVKM. V shed 7 bases and J shed 4 bases, with 19 bases lying between them. CDR3 amino acids: CASTLARPVSYGYTF. The CDR3 nucleotides read TGTGCCAGCACCCTTGCTCGTCCGGTCAGCTATGGCTACACCTTC.

For the CDR3, the DNA is TGTGCCAGCAGCCAAGAGGTTGCAGGTGAAGCTTTCTTT. Its translation is CASSQEVAGEAFF. This chain links TRBV3-1 (or the pseudogene TRBV3-2) with TRBJ1-1; unclear D gene. The CDR3 runs 13 residues. Germline CDR1 and CDR2: LGHDT and YNNKEL (reference sequence). Trimming stripped 0 bases from V and 7 bases from J, with 9 bases between.

The V gene is TRBV6-5, the J gene TRBJ1-3; TRBD1 matches 10 bases. Trimming at V came to 2 bases and at J to 7 bases, leaving 2 bases not matched to a gene. This CDR3 has 14 amino acids. Per germline, CDR1 MNHEY and CDR2 SVGAGI. For the CDR3, the DNA is TGTGCCAGCAGTTACGGACAGGGGGAGAACACCATATATTTT. It specifies CASSYGQGENTIYF.

To note about this clone: Since a far larger clone is one base different, this is likely a read error. This rearrangement joins TRBV7-9 to TRBJ1-4, with D unclear. Germline values: CDR1 SEHNR, CDR2 FQNEAQ (reference sequence). With 2 bases removed from V and 6 bases from J, the gap between germline ends came to 10 bases. The CDR3 has 14 residues. The CDR3 DNA sequence: TGTGCCAGCAGCTTAAGGAGTGAAGATGAAAAACTGTTTTTT. Residues: CASSLRSEDEKLFF.

The J gene is TRBJ1-5, the V gene TRBV6-2 or TRBV6-3; a weak D match, TRBD1 (6 bases). The CDR3 runs to 16 residues. Germline CDR1 reads MNHEY; CDR2 reads SVGEGT. V was pared by 6 bases and J by 3 bases, with 18 bases between. The CDR3 protein is CASSNAGGPPNQPQHF. The DNA for the CDR3 is TGTGCCAGCAGCAACGCGGGGGGGCCGCCCAATCAGCCCCAGCATTTT.

V gene TRBV20-1 combines with J gene TRBJ2-1, with D unclear. V was cut by 3 bases and J by 6 bases, with 9 bases left in between. The CDR3 has 12 amino acids. CDR1 DFQATT and CDR2 SNEGSKA come from the germline V gene (reference sequence). The CDR3 bases are TGCAGTGCTAGTTTACGCCGCAATGAGCAGTTCTTC. Encoded protein: CSASLRRNEQFF.

The chain recombines TRBV20-1 with TRBJ1-2; no reliable D call. The CDR3 loop spans 11 amino acids. Germline lookup yields CDR1 DFQATT and CDR2 SNEGSKA (reference sequence). The CDR3 nucleotides are TGCAGCGAATTCAAGATGGGAGGCTACACCTTC. This translates into CSEFKMGGYTF.